These T cell receptor beta chains were read from a single sample in a study of beta chain features in type 1 diabetes. This table comes from immunoSEQ multiplex PCR, and its TCRdb copy is limited to in-frame clones, with some not included. Of under 850,000 clones listed, about an eighth were seen once; the top ten hold 0.02% to 0.025%. Input material: naive CD4+ T cells from blood. These TCRs come from a man in his late teens or twenties with type 1 diabetes. CDR3s include the opening cysteine and the closing phenylalanine or tryptophan. D genes are given only for firm matches. Clone size is shown for a subset of rows, as once, few, many or a class of expanded clone.

V gene: TRBV2; clone size: once; D gene: TRBD1; J gene: TRBJ2-7; CDR3 DNA: TGTGCCAGCAGTTCCCTGGACAGGGAATCCTACGAGCAGTACTTC; CDR3 protein: CASSSLDRESYEQYF
V gene: TRBV29-1; clone size: NA; D gene: NA; J gene: TRBJ1-4; CDR3 DNA: TGCAGCGTTGAGATGGCTAATGAAAAACTGTTTTTT; CDR3 protein: CSVEMANEKLFF
V gene: TRBV7-9; clone size: NA; D gene: TRBD2; J gene: TRBJ2-3; CDR3 DNA: TGTGCCACCTCTCCTAGCGGGGCTAGCACAGATACGCAGTATTTT; CDR3 protein: CATSPSGASTDTQYF
V gene: TRBV6-1; clone size: NA; D gene: NA; J gene: TRBJ2-4; CDR3 DNA: TGTGCCAGCAGTGAAGCGGGCAGCCCATCCAAAAACATTCAGTACTTC; CDR3 protein: CASSEAGSPSKNIQYF
V gene: TRBV25-1; clone size: NA; D gene: NA; J gene: TRBJ1-2; CDR3 DNA: TGTGCCAGCAGTGAATGGTCCGAACACAAACCCTATGGCTACACCTTC; CDR3 protein: CASSEWSEHKPYGYTF
V gene: TRBV18; clone size: few; D gene: NA; J gene: TRBJ2-7; CDR3 DNA: TGTGCCAGCTCACCATTAAGTTTATCCTACGAGCAGTACTTC; CDR3 protein: CASSPLSLSYEQYF
V gene: TRBV7-8; clone size: NA; D gene: TRBD1; J gene: TRBJ2-2; CDR3 DNA: TGTGCCAGCAGAGACAGGGTTGGCACCGGGGAGCTGTTTTTT; CDR3 protein: CASRDRVGTGELFF
V gene: TRBV15; clone size: NA; D gene: NA; J gene: TRBJ2-7; CDR3 DNA: TGTGCCACCAGCGGGGGGGCGGCAGGGGCCTGGTTC; CDR3 protein: CATSGGAAGAWF
V gene: TRBV5-6; clone size: NA; D gene: NA; J gene: TRBJ2-3; CDR3 DNA: TGTGCCAGCAGCTTACCCCGACAGTCGACCTACCTAGATACGCAGTATTTT; CDR3 protein: CASSLPRQSTYLDTQYF
V gene: TRBV13; clone size: NA; D gene: NA; J gene: TRBJ2-6; CDR3 DNA: TGTGCCAGCAGCTTAAGGTACAACTCTGGGGCCAACGTCCTGACTTTC; CDR3 protein: CASSLRYNSGANVLTF
V gene: TRBV7-9; clone size: few; D gene: TRBD1; J gene: TRBJ1-1; CDR3 DNA: TGTGCCAGCAGCCCTCCCCAGGGGGTAAGTGAAGCTTTCTTT; CDR3 protein: CASSPPQGVSEAFF
V gene: TRBV5-8; clone size: NA; D gene: TRBD1; J gene: TRBJ1-1; CDR3 DNA: TGTGCCAGCAGCAAGGGGACAGGGTTTGAAGCTTTCTTT; CDR3 protein: CASSKGTGFEAFF
V gene: TRBV28; clone size: few; D gene: TRBD1; J gene: TRBJ2-7; CDR3 DNA: TGTGCCAGCAGCGTCCCGGACAGGGGCGAGCAGTACTTC; CDR3 protein: CASSVPDRGEQYF
V gene: TRBV7-8; clone size: NA; D gene: NA; J gene: TRBJ1-6; CDR3 DNA: TGTGCCAGCAGCTTGGGGGAGGGGGTGTCCTATAATTCACCCCTCCACTTT; CDR3 protein: CASSLGEGVSYNSPLHF